This T cell receptor (beta chain) was recovered during a study of blood T cell repertoires in COVID-19. Profiling relied on immunoSEQ multiplex PCR, and the TCRdb table lists in-frame clones only, not all of them. The sample contains 250,000 to 350,000 clones, about 90% of which appear only once. The TCR originated in a woman aged 45-65 years who had recovered from COVID-19. Sample: peripheral blood.

CDR3 in DNA: TGCGCCAGCAGCCAAGATCAGTTCGGCGGACACCACTATGGCTACACCTTC. Protein product: CASSQDQFGGHHYGYTF. The V gene is TRBV4-3, the J gene TRBJ1-2, with D perhaps TRBD1 (5 bases). There are 17 residues in the CDR3. CDR1 and CDR2 (germline): LGHNA, YSLEER. Trimming removed 0 bases at V and 3 bases at J, with 17 bases between.